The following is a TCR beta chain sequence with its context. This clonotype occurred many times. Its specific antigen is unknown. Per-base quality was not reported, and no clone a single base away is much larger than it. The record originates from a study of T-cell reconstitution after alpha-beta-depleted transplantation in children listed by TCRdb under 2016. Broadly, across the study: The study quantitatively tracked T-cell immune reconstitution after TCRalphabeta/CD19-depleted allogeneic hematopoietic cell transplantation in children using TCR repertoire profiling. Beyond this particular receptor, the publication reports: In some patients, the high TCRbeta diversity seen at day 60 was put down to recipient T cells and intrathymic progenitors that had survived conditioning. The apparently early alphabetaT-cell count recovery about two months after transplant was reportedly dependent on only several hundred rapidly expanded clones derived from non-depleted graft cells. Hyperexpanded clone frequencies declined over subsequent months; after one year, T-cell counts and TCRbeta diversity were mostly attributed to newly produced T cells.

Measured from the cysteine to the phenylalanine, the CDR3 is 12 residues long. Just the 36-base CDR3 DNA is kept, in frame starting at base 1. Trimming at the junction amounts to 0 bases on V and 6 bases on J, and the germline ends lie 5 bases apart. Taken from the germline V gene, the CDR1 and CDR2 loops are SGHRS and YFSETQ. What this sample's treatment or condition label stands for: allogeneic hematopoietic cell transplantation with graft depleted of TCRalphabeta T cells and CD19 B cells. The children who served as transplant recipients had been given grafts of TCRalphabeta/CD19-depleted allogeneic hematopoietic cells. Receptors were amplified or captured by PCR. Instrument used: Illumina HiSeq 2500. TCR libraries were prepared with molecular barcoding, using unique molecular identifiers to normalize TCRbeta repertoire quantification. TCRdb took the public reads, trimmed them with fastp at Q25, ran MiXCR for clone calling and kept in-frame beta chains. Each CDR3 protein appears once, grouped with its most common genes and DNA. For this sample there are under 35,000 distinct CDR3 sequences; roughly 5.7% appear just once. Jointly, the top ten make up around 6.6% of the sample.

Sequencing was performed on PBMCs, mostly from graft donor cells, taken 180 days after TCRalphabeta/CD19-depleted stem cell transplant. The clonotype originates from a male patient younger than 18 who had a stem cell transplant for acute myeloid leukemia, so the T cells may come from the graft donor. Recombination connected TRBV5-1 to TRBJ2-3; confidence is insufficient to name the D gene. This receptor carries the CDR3 CASSLAMDTQYF. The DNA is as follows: TGCGCCAGCAGCTTGGCCATGGATACGCAGTATTTT.